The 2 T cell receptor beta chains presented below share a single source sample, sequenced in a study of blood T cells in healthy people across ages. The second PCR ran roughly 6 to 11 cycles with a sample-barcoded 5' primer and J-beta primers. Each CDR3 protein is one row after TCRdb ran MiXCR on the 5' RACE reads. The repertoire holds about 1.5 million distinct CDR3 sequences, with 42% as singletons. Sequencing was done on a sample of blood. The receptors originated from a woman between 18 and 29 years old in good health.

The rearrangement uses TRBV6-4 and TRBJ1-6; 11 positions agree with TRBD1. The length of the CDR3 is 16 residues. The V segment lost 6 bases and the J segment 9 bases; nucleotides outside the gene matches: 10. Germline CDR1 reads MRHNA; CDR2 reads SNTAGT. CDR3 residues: CASSSGQGAKSSPLHF. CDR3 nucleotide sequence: TGTGCCAGCAGCTCCGGACAGGGGGCAAAAAGTTCACCCCTCCACTTT.

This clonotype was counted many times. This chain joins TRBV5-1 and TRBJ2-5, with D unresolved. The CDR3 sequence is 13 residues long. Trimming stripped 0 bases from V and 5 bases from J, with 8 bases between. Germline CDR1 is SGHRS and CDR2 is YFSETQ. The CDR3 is CASSLVVGETQYF. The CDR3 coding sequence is TGCGCCAGCAGCTTGGTTGTAGGGGAGACCCAGTACTTC.